This TCR beta chain originates from a study of blood T cell repertoires in COVID-19. As for the study in general: Italy, Spain and the United States were the sources of the convalescent and acute COVID-19 samples. The analysed material was cDNA or gDNA that came from T cells, B-cell-depleted T cells, or PBMCs.

In the original workflow: Researchers report that nucleated cell counts were estimated from reference gene primer amplification. The repertoire was sequenced with immunoSEQ multiplex PCR; TCRdb's copy has only in-frame clones and lacks some. Clone size and V and J calls were adopted from that table, with D and trimming inferred from the DNA. The sample lists some 60,000 clones; around nine tenths were seen once. The germline CDR1 and CDR2 sequences are MNHEY and SVGAGI. The CDR3 totals 13 residues. Sequencing was done on a sample of peripheral blood. This TCR came from a man aged 60 to 75 with acute or convalescent COVID-19. The genes are TRBV6-5 and TRBJ1-3; the D gene is possibly TRBD1 (5 bases). CDR3 sequence (DNA): TGTGCTACCGGAGGGGTGTCTGGAAACACCATATATTTT. As protein: CATGGVSGNTIYF.